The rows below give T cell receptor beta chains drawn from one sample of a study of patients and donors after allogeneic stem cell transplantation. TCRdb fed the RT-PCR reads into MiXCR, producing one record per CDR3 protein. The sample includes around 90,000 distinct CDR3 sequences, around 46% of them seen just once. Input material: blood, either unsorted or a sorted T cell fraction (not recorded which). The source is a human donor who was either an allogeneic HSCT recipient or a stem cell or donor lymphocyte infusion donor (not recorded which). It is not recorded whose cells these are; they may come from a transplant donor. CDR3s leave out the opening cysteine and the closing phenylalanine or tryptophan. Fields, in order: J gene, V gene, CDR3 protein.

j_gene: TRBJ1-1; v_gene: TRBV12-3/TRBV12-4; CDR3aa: ASSFQVNTEAF
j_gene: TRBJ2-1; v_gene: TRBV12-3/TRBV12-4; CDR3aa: ASSFGVYNEQF
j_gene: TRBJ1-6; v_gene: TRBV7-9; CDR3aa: ASSGQGIYNSPLH
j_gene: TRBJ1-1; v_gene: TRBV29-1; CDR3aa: SGWDTEAF
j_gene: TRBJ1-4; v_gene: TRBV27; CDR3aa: ASSLWGANEKLF
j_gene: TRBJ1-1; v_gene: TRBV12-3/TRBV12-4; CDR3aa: ASRRTGLNTEAF
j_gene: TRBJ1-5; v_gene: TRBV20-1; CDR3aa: SARNPAEGPNQPQH
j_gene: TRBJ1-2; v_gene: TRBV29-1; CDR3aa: SVELGSYGYT
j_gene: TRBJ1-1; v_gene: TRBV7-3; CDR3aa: ASSFSGVYNTEAF
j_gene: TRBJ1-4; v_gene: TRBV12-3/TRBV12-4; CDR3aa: ASSLQGRGEEKLF
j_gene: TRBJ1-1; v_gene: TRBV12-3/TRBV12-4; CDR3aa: ASRVQGMNTEAF
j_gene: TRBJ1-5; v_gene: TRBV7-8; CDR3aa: ASSSYRGSNQPQH
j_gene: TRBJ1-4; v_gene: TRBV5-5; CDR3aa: ASSYPGASDEKLF
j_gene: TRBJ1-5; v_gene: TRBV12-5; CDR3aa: ASGVTGSGWSNQPQH
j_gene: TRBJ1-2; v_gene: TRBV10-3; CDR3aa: AIVEGPNYGYT
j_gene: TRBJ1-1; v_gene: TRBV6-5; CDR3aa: ASSYQLNTEAF
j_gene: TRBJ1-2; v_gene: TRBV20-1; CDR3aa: SARGQSYGYT
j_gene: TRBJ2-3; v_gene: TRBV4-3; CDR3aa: ASSQERGNADTQY
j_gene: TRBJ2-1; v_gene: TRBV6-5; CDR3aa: ASSDESGAAYNEQF
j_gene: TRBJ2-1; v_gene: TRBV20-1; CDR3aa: SARDSGEPSSYNEQF
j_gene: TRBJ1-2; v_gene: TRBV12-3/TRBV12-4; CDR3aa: ASSRWARHGYT
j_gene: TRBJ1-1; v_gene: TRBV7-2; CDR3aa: ASSPGGARAF
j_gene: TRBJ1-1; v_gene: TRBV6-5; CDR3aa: ASSYEVAGNTEAF
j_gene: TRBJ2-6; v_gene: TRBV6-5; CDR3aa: ASSYDSVSGANVLT
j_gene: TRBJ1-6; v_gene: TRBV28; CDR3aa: ASSLGSDRGRNSPLH
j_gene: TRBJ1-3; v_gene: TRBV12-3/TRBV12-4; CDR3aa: ASSPGQFSGNTIY
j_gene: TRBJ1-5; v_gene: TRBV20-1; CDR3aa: SARDPEGASNQPQH
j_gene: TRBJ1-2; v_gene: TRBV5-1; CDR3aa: ASSGTGNYGYT
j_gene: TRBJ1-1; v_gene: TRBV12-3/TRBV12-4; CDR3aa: ASSSYPEAF
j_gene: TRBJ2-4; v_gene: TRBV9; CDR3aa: ASSVEGSIAKNIQY
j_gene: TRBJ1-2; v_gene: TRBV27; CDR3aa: ASSRRTDSPRGYT
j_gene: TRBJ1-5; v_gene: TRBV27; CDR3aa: ASSLTSGGRQPQH
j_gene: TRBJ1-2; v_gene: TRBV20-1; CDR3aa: SARADRFPYYGYGYT
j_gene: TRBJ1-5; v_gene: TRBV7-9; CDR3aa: ASSANGFGDQPQH
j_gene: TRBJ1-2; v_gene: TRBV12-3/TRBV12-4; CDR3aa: ASSLDSPGYGYT
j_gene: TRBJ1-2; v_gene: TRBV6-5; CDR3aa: ASSYSRQGIYGYT